The next 27 T cell receptor beta chains were all read from a single sample in a study of beta chain features in type 1 diabetes. Expressed TCRB transcripts were sequenced because the isolated RNA had all been reverse transcribed beforehand. TCRdb's table, derived via immunoSEQ multiplex PCR, lists solely in-frame clones and lacks some. Here the sample spans about 53,000 clones, 55% to 75% being singletons. Findings and caveats of the study: Among patients with Type 1 diabetes, TCRB CDR3s were moderately but significantly shorter in every one of the four CD4+ subsets.

Their antigens are not known. Sequenced input: stem cell memory CD4+ T cells from blood. The source of these receptors is a woman in her thirties with type 1 diabetes.

This clone occurred a few times. This chain uses TRBV5-5 with TRBJ2-7, with TRBD2 matching over 8 bases. Germline CDR1 and CDR2: SGHKS and YYEKEE (reference sequence). This CDR3 region has 16 residues. The J segment lost 3 bases and the V segment lost 0 bases, leaving 8 bases of the junction unmatched. The CDR3, as DNA: TGTGCCAGCAGCTTGGGACCGGGGGGGAGCAACTACGAGCAGTACTTC. This sequence encodes CASSLGPGGSNYEQYF.

Worth noting for this clone: The germline gene is not matched at one end of the junction; a read error may be the cause. The chain recombines TRBV7-7 with TRBJ2-5; D perhaps matches TRBD1 (6 bases). Matching the DNA end better, TRBJ2-7 makes the J call doubtful. The CDR3 length is 13 residues. Germline CDR1 SSHAT, CDR2 FNYEAQ (reference sequence). CDR3 sequence reads: CASSLGGDYEQYF. CDR3 coding DNA: TGTGCTAGCAGCTTAGGGGGTGACTACGAGCAGTACTTC.

This CDR3 reads CASSLAGARGHEAFF. CDR3 DNA sequence: TGTGCCAGCAGCTTAGCTGGGGCCAGGGGCCATGAAGCTTTCTTT. The chain uses TRBV7-9 and TRBJ1-1, with D perhaps TRBD1 (6 bases). V was shortened by 0 bases and J by 7 bases, with 15 bases between the two germline ends. The length of the CDR3 is 15 residues. Germline V gene data show CDR1 as SEHNR and CDR2 as FQNEAQ (reference sequence).

The table lists this clone with a few counts. The chain is built from TRBV14 and TRBJ2-1; 8 bases are shared with TRBD2. Germline V gene sequence: CDR1 SGHDN, CDR2 FVKESK. This CDR3 is 15 amino acids long. The J segment lost 5 bases and the V segment lost 4 bases, leaving 7 bases of the junction unmatched. DNA of the CDR3: TGTGCCAGCAGCCGAGGACTAGCACAGAACAATGAGCAGTTCTTC. This encodes CASSRGLAQNNEQFF.

V is TRBV5-1 and J is TRBJ2-7, with D maybe TRBD2 (6 bases). Germline V CDR1 and CDR2: SGHRS, YFSETQ. The CDR3 loop spans 13 amino acids. V was clipped by 2 bases and J by 11 bases, with 17 bases between them. CDR3 residues: CASSFEQGGLEYF. Written as DNA, the CDR3 is TGCGCCAGCAGCTTTGAGCAGGGAGGCCTTGAGTACTTC.

The rearrangement links TRBV5-4 to TRBJ2-5, with 7 nucleotides matching TRBD1. The CDR3 sequence is 16 residues long. Germline assignment: CDR1 SGHNT and CDR2 YYREEE (reference sequence). The V and J ends lost 0 bases and 5 bases, in that order; junction bases with no gene match: 10. This CDR3 is CASSLDYAQGMETQYF. In DNA, the CDR3 is TGTGCCAGCAGCTTGGACTACGCACAGGGGATGGAGACCCAGTACTTC.

CDR3 region: CASSPSGVQETQYF. CDR3 coding DNA: TGTGCCAGCAGCCCCAGCGGGGTACAAGAGACCCAGTACTTC. This sequence joins TRBV7-3 and TRBJ2-5, with 7 bases matching TRBD2. This CDR3 comprises 14 residues. Losses at the gene ends were 5 bases for V and 2 bases for J; bases not matched to a gene: 5. Germline lookup yields CDR1 SGHTA and CDR2 FQGTGA. The whole variable domain, filled in from reference TRBV7-3 and TRBJ2-5, reads GAGVSQTPSNKVTEKGKYVELRCDPISGHTALYWYRQSLGQGPEFLIYFQGTGAADDSGLPNDRFFAVRPEGSVSTLKIQRTERGDSAVYLCASSPSGVQETQYFGPGTRLLVL.

This clone appeared once. The chain employs TRBV29-1 and TRBJ1-1; a possible D gene is TRBD1 (5 bases). Germline V CDR1 and CDR2: SQVTM, ANQGSEA. The CDR3 spans 13 residues. Trimming removed 4 bases from V and 5 bases from J, with 14 bases in between. As DNA, the CDR3 is TGCAGCGTTGTGAGGGGAGGGTGGACTGAAGCTTTCTTT. Amino acids: CSVVRGGWTEAFF.

The rearrangement uses TRBV4-1 and TRBJ2-7; D possibly corresponds to TRBD1 (5 bases). The V gene's germline CDR1 is MGHRA and CDR2 YSYEKL. V lost 0 bases, J lost 2 bases, and 11 bases lay in between. The CDR3 loop spans 15 amino acids. The CDR3 reads CASSQEGAATYEQYF. The CDR3, as DNA: TGCGCCAGCAGCCAAGAAGGGGCAGCCACCTACGAGCAGTACTTC.

The rearrangement uses TRBV10-2 and TRBJ2-5; TRBD2 matches at 13 bases. Trimming at V came to 6 bases and at J to 4 bases, leaving 8 bases not matched to a gene. CDR1 and CDR2 (germline): WSHSY, SAAADI. The CDR3 has 16 amino acids. CDR3 in DNA: TGCGCCAGCAGACCGCCCGGGACTAGCGGGACAGAGACCCAGTACTTC. As protein: CASRPPGTSGTETQYF.

This chain links TRBV5-1 with TRBJ2-3; D remains unclear. The germline V gene encodes CDR1 SGHRS and CDR2 YFSETQ. The CDR3 runs to 13 residues. With 2 bases removed from V and 6 bases from J, the gap between germline ends came to 10 bases. The CDR3 loop is CASSFSPTDTQYF. In DNA, the CDR3 is TGCGCCAGCAGCTTTAGCCCCACGGATACGCAGTATTTT.

The genes are TRBV30 and TRBJ2-1; the D is unclear. Per germline, CDR1 GTSNPN and CDR2 SVGIG (reference sequence). The CDR3 length is 13 residues. Trimming took off 2 bases at V and 1 base at J, with 6 bases between the two ends. CDR3 nucleotide sequence: TGTGCCTGGAGTCCCTTGTCCTACAATGAGCAGTTCTTC. Translated: CAWSPLSYNEQFF.

This clone was counted a few times. This chain links TRBV29-1 with TRBJ2-7; TRBD1 is a possible D gene (5 bases). Germline V lookup: CDR1 SQVTM, CDR2 ANQGSEA. The CDR3 contains 11 residues. Trimming removed 4 bases at V and 2 bases at J, with 6 bases between. The CDR3 sequence is CSVVQAYEQYF. In DNA, the CDR3 is TGCAGCGTTGTACAGGCCTACGAGCAGTACTTC.

The chain uses TRBV28 and TRBJ2-1, with TRBD2 matching 8 bases. CDR3 size: 16 residues. V shed 3 bases and J 8 bases; nucleotides not matched to a gene: 12. Germline V lookup: CDR1 MDHEN, CDR2 SYDVKM. CDR3 in DNA: TGTGCCAGCAGTTTCTTCTCGGGAGGGCCTGGGGATGAGCAGTTCTTC. It is translated as CASSFFSGGPGDEQFF.

This clone was found a few times. The chain couples TRBV29-1 to TRBJ1-1; D is unclear. The CDR3 has 12 amino acids. V lost 4 bases, J lost 3 bases, and 9 bases lay in between. From germline, CDR1 is SQVTM and CDR2 ANQGSEA. CDR3 residues: CSVAVGDTEAFF. CDR3 in DNA: TGCAGCGTTGCTGTAGGAGACACTGAAGCTTTCTTT. Full variable domain (outside the CDR3, taken from reference TRBV29-1 and TRBJ1-1): SAVISQKPSRDICQRGTSLTIQCQVDSQVTMMFWYRQQPGQSLTLIATANQGSEATYESGFVIDKFPISRPNLTFSTLTVSNMSPEDSSIYLCSVAVGDTEAFFGQGTRLTVV.

The chain links TRBV2 to TRBJ2-1; 7 bases map to TRBD1. The V gene's germline CDR1 is SNHLY and CDR2 FYNNEI. CDR3 size: 15 residues. V was pared by 4 bases and J by 0 bases, with 3 bases of the junction left unmatched. CDR3 region: CASSVRQGSYNEQFF. CDR3 DNA sequence: TGTGCCAGCAGTGTTAGACAGGGCTCCTACAATGAGCAGTTCTTC.

The genes are TRBV18 and TRBJ1-4, with D possibly TRBD1 on 5 matching bases. Germline V gene data show CDR1 as KGHSH and CDR2 as LQKENI. This CDR3 has 14 amino acids. V was shortened by 6 bases and J by 7 bases, with 15 bases between the two germline ends. The CDR3 DNA reads TGTGCCAGCTCGCGAGAACGGGGGAGTGAAAAACTGTTTTTT. Translating it yields CASSRERGSEKLFF.

This clone was counted between two and nine times. CDR3 sequence (DNA): TGCAGCACCCCCGATTTCGGGCGGGGGCCTGAGCAGTTCTTC. Residues: CSTPDFGRGPEQFF. V usage is TRBV29-1 and J usage is TRBJ2-1, with a possible D match to TRBD2 (7 bases). With 8 bases removed from V and 9 bases from J, the gap between germline ends came to 23 bases. The germline CDR1 and CDR2 sequences are SQVTM and ANQGSEA. This CDR3 comprises 14 residues.

This clone occurred a few times. The CDR3, as DNA: TGCAGCGTTGAACAGGGATACTATGGCTACACCTTC. This codes for CSVEQGYYGYTF. The chain has TRBV29-1 and TRBJ1-2; D is perhaps TRBD1 (5 bases). This CDR3 comprises 12 residues. V lost 2 bases and J lost 3, with 7 bases in between. CDR1 SQVTM and CDR2 ANQGSEA come from the germline V gene.

V gene TRBV7-2 combines with J gene TRBJ1-5; D is possibly TRBD1 (6 bases). This CDR3 comprises 15 residues. V lost 3 bases to trimming and J lost 6 bases, with 15 bases between them. Germline V CDR1 and CDR2: SGHTA, FQGNSA. CDR3 sequence (DNA): TGTGCCAGCAGCTTGGTAGAGTGGACAGCTCAGCCCCAGCATTTT. It is translated as CASSLVEWTAQPQHF.

The J gene is TRBJ2-3, the V gene TRBV5-1, with a possible D match to TRBD2 (6 bases). The CDR3 is 15 amino acids. With 4 bases removed from V and 0 bases from J, the gap between germline ends came to 12 bases. The germline CDR1 and CDR2 sequences are SGHRS and YFSETQ. Here the CDR3 DNA reads TGCGCCAGCAGCCCCCAAGGAGGGAGCACAGATACGCAGTATTTT. It translates to CASSPQGGSTDTQYF.

This clone was seen only a few times. CDR3 loop: CASSQSITSTDTQYF. The DNA of the CDR3 is TGTGCCAGCTCACAATCGATAACTAGCACAGATACGCAGTATTTT. The gene calls are TRBV18 and TRBJ2-3, with D uncertain. Germline CDR1 KGHSH, CDR2 LQKENI. Trimming took 4 bases from V and 0 from J, leaving 11 bases between them. The CDR3 totals 15 residues.

The chain recombines TRBV7-8 with TRBJ2-1; 12 bases match TRBD2. This CDR3 has 17 amino acids. With 4 bases clipped from V and 6 bases from J, the junction kept 10 bases outside the gene matches. Germline V gene lookup returns CDR1 SGHVS and CDR2 FQNEAQ. The CDR3 DNA follows: TGTGCCAGCAGCTCTAGGAGAGTACTAGCGGGAGGCAATGAGCAGTTCTTC. It yields the protein CASSSRRVLAGGNEQFF.

The chain recombines TRBV7-6 with TRBJ2-2, with D hard to call. The germline V and J ends were trimmed by 5 bases and 10 bases, with 17 bases remaining between them. Germline values: CDR1 SGHVS, CDR2 FNYEAQ. The CDR3 consists of 14 residues. The CDR3 DNA sequence: TGTGCCAGCAGCCCCCGTGCTTCGGTAGTGGAGCTGTTTTTT. Amino acids: CASSPRASVVELFF. Full variable domain (outside the CDR3, taken from reference TRBV7-6 and TRBJ2-2): GAGVSQSPRYKVTKRGQDVALRCDPISGHVSLYWYRQALGQGPEFLTYFNYEAQQDKSGLPNDRFSAERPEGSISTLTIQRTEQRDSAMYRCASSPRASVVELFFGEGSRLTVL.

The V and J genes are TRBV10-3 and TRBJ2-3; no firm D call. Trimming cost V 4 bases and J 3 bases, with 5 bases left between them. CDR1 and CDR2 (germline): ENHRY, SYGVKD. CDR3 length: 12 amino acids. The CDR3 region is CAISVATDTQYF. DNA of the CDR3: TGTGCCATCAGTGTGGCAACAGATACGCAGTATTTT.

This chain connects TRBV6-4 to TRBJ1-2, with unresolved D. The CDR3 is 13 residues long. V lost 6 bases and J lost 0, with 8 bases in between. Germline V gives CDR1 MRHNA, CDR2 SNTAGT. This chain's CDR3 is CASRRAPNYGYTF. As DNA, the CDR3 is TGTGCCAGCAGAAGAGCACCTAACTATGGCTACACCTTC.

The chain combines TRBV18 with TRBJ2-6; tentative D call: TRBD1 (5 bases). The CDR3 has 17 residues. In germline, CDR1 is KGHSH, CDR2 LQKENI. V gave up 3 bases and J gave up 3 bases, with 15 bases separating them. In nucleotides, the CDR3 is TGTGCCAGCTCACCCCGAGACAGTCCGGGTGGGGCCAACGTCCTGACTTTC. Protein sequence: CASSPRDSPGGANVLTF. The full variable domain, completed using reference TRBV18 and TRBJ2-6, is NAGVMQNPRHLVRRRGQEARLRCSPMKGHSHVYWYRQLPEEGLKFMVYLQKENIIDESGMPKERFSAEFPKEGPSILRIQQVVRGDSAAYFCASSPRDSPGGANVLTFGAGSRLTVL.